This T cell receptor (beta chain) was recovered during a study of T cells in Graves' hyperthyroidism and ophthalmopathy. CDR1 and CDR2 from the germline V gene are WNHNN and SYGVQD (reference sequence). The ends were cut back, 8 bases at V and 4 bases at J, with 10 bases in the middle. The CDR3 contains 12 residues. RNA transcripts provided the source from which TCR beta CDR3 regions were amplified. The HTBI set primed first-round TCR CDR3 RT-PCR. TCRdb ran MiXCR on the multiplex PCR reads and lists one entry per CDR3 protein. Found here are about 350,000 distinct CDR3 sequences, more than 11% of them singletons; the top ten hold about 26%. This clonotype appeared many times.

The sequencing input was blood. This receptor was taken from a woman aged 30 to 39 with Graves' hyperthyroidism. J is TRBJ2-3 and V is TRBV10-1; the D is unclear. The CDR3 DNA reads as TGCGCCAGCTCTAACGGCCCAGATACGCAGTATTTT. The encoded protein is CASSNGPDTQYF.